These 10 T cell receptor beta chains share one sample of origin, sequenced in a study of OX40 agonist ivuxolimab in advanced cancers. Libraries were prepared by immunoSEQ multiplex PCR; TCRdb keeps only in-frame clonotypes and omits some of them. The table shows about 80,000 clones, with less than 90% occurring only once. The source was CD4+ or CD8+ T cells sorted from blood, collected in a trial of the OX40 agonist ivuxolimab. These receptors all stem from an adult with an advanced solid tumor such as melanoma, head and neck, liver or kidney cancer.

The count of this clone is one. This chain uses TRBV7-8 with TRBJ2-1; D may match TRBD1 or TRBD2 (5 bases each). Trimming cost V 4 bases and J 5 bases, with 12 bases left between them. The CDR3 loop spans 14 amino acids. Germline CDR1 SGHVS, CDR2 FQNEAQ. In DNA form, the CDR3 reads TGTGCCAGCAGCTCCGGGACCACAAACAATGAGCAGTTCTTC. It translates to CASSSGTTNNEQFF.

The rearrangement links TRBV7-9 to TRBJ2-7; D is unresolved. This CDR3 is built from 11 residues. Germline V gives CDR1 SEHNR, CDR2 FQNEAQ (reference sequence). Trimming shortened V by 1 base and J by 7 bases, and 5 bases separated the two germline ends. The CDR3 spells CASSLEWEQYF. The CDR3 DNA is TGTGCCAGCAGCTTAGAGTGGGAGCAGTACTTC. Drawing the rest from reference TRBV7-9 and TRBJ2-7, the complete variable domain is DTGVSQNPRHKITKRGQNVTFRCDPISEHNRLYWYRQTLGQGPEFLTYFQNEAQLEKSRLLSDRFSAERPKGSFSTLEIQRTEQGDSAMYLCASSLEWEQYFGPGTRLTVT.

The genes are TRBV6-5 and TRBJ2-1; D is possibly TRBD1 (5 bases). From germline, CDR1 is MNHEY and CDR2 SVGAGI. Deletions cut 0 bases from V and 9 bases from J, with 15 bases between. The CDR3 runs to 15 residues. The CDR3 sequence: CASSYSNRAQGEQFF. In DNA form, the CDR3 reads TGTGCCAGCAGTTACTCGAATCGGGCGCAGGGTGAGCAGTTCTTC.

The chain recombines TRBV19 with TRBJ2-1, with 11 positions matching TRBD2. Germline V CDR1 and CDR2: LNHDA, SQIVND (reference sequence). Unmatched junction bases numbered 4, after V lost 7 bases and J lost 5 bases. The CDR3 loop spans 14 amino acids. CDR3 loop: CASMGLADHNEQFF. The CDR3 nucleotides are TGTGCCAGTATGGGACTAGCGGACCACAATGAGCAGTTCTTC.

This chain uses TRBV5-1 with TRBJ2-7, with D unclear. Germline CDR1 is SGHRS and CDR2 is YFSETQ. The CDR3 loop spans 12 amino acids. V lost 7 bases to trimming and J lost 2 bases, with 10 bases between them. In DNA, the CDR3 is TGCGCCAGCGGATTCGGTCCCTACGAGCAGTACTTC. Translating it yields CASGFGPYEQYF. The full variable domain, with the rest looked up from reference TRBV5-1 and TRBJ2-7, is KAGVTQTPRYLIKTRGQQVTLSCSPISGHRSVSWYQQTPGQGLQFLFEYFSETQRNKGNFPGRFSGRQFSNSRSEMNVSTLELGDSALYLCASGFGPYEQYFGPGTRLTVT.

In its sample, this clone was seen once. CDR3 region: CASGLVAGGVPGELFF. DNA for the CDR3: TGTGCTAGTGGTTTGGTAGCGGGAGGTGTGCCCGGGGAGCTGTTTTTT. This chain links TRBV12-5 with TRBJ2-2; 9 bases align to TRBD2. The junction had 5 bases not matched to a gene; V was cut back by 0 bases and J by 6 bases. The CDR3 consists of 16 residues. Germline loops: CDR1 LGHNT, CDR2 FRNRAP. The whole variable domain, filled in from reference TRBV12-5 and TRBJ2-2, reads DARVTQTPRHKVTEMGQEVTMRCQPILGHNTVFWYRQTMMQGLELLAYFRNRAPLDDSGMPKDRFSAEMPDATLATLKIQPSEPRDSAVYFCASGLVAGGVPGELFFGEGSRLTVL.

This chain connects TRBV6-5 to TRBJ2-1; TRBD1 is a possible D gene (5 bases). V was shortened by 4 bases and J by 0 bases, with 10 bases between the two germline ends. The CDR3 loop spans 15 amino acids. Looked up from germline, CDR1 is MNHEY and CDR2 is SVGAGI. The DNA for the CDR3 is TGTGCCAGCAGTTCTACAGGCAGCTCCTACAATGAGCAGTTCTTC. The encoded protein is CASSSTGSSYNEQFF.

The chain recombines TRBV4-1 with TRBJ1-1, with D maybe TRBD1 (5 bases). This CDR3 spans 13 amino acids. Germline-derived CDR1 and CDR2 are MGHRA and YSYEKL. Trimming removed 0 bases at V and 7 bases at J, with 9 bases between. This CDR3 is CASSQEGGVEAFF. CDR3 DNA sequence: TGCGCCAGCAGCCAAGAGGGGGGGGTTGAAGCTTTCTTT.

This sequence joins TRBV5-1 and TRBJ2-7; 7 bases are a match to TRBD2. Germline trimming cut 4 bases from V and 0 bases from J; bases unmatched to any gene: 7. CDR3 length: 15 residues. Germline CDR1 and CDR2: SGHRS and YFSETQ. The CDR3 coding sequence is TGCGCCAGCAGCCCGTGGGGGGGGAGCTCCTACGAGCAGTACTTC. Translation: CASSPWGGSSYEQYF.

The rearrangement links TRBV5-1 to TRBJ2-2; D is perhaps TRBD1 (5 bases). CDR3 length equals 16 residues. The germline V gene has CDR1 SGHRS and CDR2 YFSETQ. Trimming removed 5 bases at V and 6 bases at J, with 20 bases between. CDR3 coding DNA: TGCGCCAGCAGGTTCCCCCCAGCAGGGTCTCCCGGGGAGCTGTTTTTT. Translation: CASRFPPAGSPGELFF. Based on the CDR3 plus reference TRBV5-1 and TRBJ2-2, the full variable domain is KAGVTQTPRYLIKTRGQQVTLSCSPISGHRSVSWYQQTPGQGLQFLFEYFSETQRNKGNFPGRFSGRQFSNSRSEMNVSTLELGDSALYLCASRFPPAGSPGELFFGEGSRLTVL.